This T cell receptor (beta chain) stems from a study of blood T cell repertoires in COVID-19. In the study overall: Spain, Italy and the United States supplied samples that represented acute and convalescent COVID-19. T cells, B-cell-depleted T cells, or PBMCs supplied cDNA or gDNA.

In germline, CDR1 is SGHAT, CDR2 FQNNGV. The CDR3 length is 16 residues. Trimming stripped 5 bases from V and 4 bases from J, with 20 bases between. As processed by the authors: How many nucleated cells were present was estimated from reference gene primer amplification. TCRdb's table, derived via immunoSEQ multiplex PCR, lists solely in-frame clones and lacks some. The V and J calls and clone size come from that table; D and trimming were worked out from the DNA. Among 50,000 to 60,000 clones, approximately 90% were seen once, and the ten largest hold 8.5% to 10%. Source material: peripheral blood. The chain uses TRBV11-2 and TRBJ1-2; a weak D match, TRBD1 (6 bases). The clonotype originates from an elderly woman with acute or convalescent COVID-19. CDR3 nucleotide sequence: TGTGCCAGCAGCCAAGTTAGGGGGGGCGCCCCCTATGGCTACACCTTC. Its translation: CASSQVRGGAPYGYTF.